This T cell receptor beta chain emerged from a study of Graves' ophthalmopathy and Graves' hyperthyroidism. Across the study: Hyperthyroidism counted as stable given no ophthalmopathy within 18 months of follow-up.

General study findings and limits: Detection in blood was also observed for most expanded thyroid clonotypes above 0.001 frequency.

To note about this clonotype: Its antigen is unidentified.

Aged 18 to 65, the patients with hyperthyroidism had under 2 months' duration and were newly diagnosed. Certain patients were not enrolled. These were patients with other autoimmune diseases, uncontrolled infections, pregnancy or lactation. RNA transcripts provided the template for amplifying TCR beta CDR3 regions. The first-round RT-PCR employed HTBI primers together with the Qiagen OneStep RT-PCR kit. A multiplex PCR was then performed as the second round. TCRdb recomputed calls from the multiplex PCR reads with MiXCR, one row per CDR3 protein. The table has approximately 540,000 distinct CDR3 sequences, 35% to 45% seen once; the top ten hold around 4%. The CDR3 is 15 residues long. The ends lost 5 bases at V and 11 bases at J; junction bases unmatched: 13. Germline CDR1 and CDR2: SEHNR and FQNEAQ (reference sequence).

The V call is TRBV7-9, the J call TRBJ2-2; 8 bases align to TRBD2. The sequencing input was peripheral blood or thyroid tissue (not recorded which). The sequence was collected from an adult man with Graves' hyperthyroidism. The DNA of the CDR3 is TGTGCCAGCAGCCTGACTAGCGCGGTACCCTACGAGCTGTTTTTT. Amino acids: CASSLTSAVPYELFF. Variable domain in full (rest from reference TRBV7-9 and TRBJ2-2): DTGVSQNPRHKITKRGQNVTFRCDPISEHNRLYWYRQTLGQGPEFLTYFQNEAQLEKSRLLSDRFSAERPKGSFSTLEIQRTEQGDSAMYLCASSLTSAVPYELFFGEGSRLTVL.